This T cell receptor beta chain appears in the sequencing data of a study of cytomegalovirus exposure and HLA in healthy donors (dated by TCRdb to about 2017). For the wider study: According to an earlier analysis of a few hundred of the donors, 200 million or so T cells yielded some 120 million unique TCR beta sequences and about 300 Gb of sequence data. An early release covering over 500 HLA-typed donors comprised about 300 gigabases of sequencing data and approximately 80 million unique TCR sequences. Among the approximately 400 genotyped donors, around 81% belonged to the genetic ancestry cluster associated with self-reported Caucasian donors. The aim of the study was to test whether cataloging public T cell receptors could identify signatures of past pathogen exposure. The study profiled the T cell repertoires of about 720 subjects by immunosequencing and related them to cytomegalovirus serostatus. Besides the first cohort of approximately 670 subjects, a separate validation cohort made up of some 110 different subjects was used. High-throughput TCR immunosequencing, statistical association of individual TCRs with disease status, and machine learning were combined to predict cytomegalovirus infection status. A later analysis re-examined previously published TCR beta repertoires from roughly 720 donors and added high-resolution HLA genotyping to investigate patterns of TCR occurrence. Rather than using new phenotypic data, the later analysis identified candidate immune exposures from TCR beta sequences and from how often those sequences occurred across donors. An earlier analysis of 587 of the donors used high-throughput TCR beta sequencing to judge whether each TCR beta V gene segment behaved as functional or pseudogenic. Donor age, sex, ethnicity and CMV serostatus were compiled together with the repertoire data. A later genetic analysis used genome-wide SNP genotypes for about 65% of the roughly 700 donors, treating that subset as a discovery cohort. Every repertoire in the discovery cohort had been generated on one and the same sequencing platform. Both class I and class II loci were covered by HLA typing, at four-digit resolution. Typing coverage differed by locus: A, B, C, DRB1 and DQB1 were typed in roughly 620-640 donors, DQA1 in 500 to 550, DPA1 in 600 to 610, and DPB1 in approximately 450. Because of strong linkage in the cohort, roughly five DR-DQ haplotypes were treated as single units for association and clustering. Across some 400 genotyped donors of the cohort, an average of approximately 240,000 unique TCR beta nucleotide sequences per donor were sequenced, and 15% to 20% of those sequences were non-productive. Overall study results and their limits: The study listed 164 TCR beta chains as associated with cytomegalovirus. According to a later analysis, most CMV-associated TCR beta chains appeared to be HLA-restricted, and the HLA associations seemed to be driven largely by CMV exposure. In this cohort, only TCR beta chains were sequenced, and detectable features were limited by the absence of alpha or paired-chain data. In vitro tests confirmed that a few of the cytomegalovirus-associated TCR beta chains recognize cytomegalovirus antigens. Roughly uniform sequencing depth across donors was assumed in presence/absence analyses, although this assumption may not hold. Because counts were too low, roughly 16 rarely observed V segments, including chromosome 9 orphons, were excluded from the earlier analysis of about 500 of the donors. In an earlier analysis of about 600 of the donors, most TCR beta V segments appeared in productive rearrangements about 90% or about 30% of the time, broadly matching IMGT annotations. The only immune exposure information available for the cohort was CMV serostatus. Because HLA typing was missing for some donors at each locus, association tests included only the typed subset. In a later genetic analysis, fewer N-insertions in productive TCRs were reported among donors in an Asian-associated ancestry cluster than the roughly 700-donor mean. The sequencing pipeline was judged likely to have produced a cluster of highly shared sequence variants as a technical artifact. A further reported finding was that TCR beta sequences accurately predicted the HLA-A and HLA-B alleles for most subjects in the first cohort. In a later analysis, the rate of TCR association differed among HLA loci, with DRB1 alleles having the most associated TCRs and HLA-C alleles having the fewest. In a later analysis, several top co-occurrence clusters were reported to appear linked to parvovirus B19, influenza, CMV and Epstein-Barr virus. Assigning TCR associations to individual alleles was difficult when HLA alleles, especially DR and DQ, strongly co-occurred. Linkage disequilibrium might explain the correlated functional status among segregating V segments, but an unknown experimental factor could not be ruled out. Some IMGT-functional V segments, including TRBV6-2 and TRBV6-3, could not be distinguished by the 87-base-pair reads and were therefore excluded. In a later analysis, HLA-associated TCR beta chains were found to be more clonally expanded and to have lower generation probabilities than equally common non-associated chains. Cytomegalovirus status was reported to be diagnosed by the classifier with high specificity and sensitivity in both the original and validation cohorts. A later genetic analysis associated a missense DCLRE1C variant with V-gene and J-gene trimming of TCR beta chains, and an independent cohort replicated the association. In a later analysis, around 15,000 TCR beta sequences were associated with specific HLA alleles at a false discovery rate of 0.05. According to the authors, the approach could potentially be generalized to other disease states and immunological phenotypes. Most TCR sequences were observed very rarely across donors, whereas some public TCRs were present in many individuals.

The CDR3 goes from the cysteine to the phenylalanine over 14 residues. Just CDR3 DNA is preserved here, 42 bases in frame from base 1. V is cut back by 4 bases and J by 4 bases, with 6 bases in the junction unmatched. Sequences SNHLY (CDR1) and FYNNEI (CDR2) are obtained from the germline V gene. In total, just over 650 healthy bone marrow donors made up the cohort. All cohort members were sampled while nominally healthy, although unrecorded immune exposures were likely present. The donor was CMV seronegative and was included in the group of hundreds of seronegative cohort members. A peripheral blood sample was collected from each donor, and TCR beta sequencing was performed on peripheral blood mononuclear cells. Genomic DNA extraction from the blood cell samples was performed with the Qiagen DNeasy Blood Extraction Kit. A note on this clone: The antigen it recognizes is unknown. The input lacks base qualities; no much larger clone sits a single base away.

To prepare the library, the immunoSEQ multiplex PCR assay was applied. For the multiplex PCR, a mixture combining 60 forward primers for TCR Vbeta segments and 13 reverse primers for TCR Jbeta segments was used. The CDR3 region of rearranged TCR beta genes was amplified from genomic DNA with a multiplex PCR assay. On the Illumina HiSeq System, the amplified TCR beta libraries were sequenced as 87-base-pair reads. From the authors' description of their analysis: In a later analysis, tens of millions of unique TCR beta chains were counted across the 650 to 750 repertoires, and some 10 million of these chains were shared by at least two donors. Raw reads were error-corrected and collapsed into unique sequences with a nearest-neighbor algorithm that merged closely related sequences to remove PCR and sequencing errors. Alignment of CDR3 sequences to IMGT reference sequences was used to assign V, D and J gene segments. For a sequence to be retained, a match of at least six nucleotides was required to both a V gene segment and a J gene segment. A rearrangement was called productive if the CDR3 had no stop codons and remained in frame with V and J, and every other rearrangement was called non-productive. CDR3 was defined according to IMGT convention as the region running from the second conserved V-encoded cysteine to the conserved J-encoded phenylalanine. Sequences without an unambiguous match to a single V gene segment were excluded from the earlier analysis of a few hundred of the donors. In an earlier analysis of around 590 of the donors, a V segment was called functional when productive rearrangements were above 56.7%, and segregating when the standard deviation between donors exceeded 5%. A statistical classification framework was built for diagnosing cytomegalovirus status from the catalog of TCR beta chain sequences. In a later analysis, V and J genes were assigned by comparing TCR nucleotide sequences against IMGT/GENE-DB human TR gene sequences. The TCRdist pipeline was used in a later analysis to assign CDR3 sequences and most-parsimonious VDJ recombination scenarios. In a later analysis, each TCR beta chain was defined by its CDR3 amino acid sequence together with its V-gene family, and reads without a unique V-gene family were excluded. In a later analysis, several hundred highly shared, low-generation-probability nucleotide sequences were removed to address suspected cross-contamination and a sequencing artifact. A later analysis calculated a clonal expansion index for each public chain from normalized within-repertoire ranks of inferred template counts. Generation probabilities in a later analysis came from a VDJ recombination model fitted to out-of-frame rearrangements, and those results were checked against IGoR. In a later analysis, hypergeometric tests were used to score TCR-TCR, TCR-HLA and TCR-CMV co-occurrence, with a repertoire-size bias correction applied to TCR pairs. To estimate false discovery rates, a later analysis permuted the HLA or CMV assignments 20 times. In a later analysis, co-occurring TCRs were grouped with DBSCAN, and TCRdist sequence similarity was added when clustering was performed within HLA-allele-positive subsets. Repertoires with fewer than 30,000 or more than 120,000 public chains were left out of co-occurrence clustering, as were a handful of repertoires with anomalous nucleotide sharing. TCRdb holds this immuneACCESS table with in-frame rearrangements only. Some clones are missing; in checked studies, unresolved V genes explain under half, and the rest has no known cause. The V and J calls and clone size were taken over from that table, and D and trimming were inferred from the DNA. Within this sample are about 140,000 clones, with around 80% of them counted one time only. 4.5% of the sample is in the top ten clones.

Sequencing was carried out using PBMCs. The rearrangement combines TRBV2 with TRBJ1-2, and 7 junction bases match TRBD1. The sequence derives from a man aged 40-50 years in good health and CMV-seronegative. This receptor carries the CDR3 CASSVKQGTYGYTF. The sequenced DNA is TGTGCCAGCAGTGTAAAACAGGGGACCTATGGCTACACCTTC. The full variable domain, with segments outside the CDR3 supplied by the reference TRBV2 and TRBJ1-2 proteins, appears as EPEVTQTPSHQVTQMGQEVILRCVPISNHLYFYWYRQILGQKVEFLVSFYNNEISEKSEIFDDQFSVERPDGSNFTLKIRSTKLEDSAMYFCASSVKQGTYGYTFGSGTRLTVV.